One sample yielded the 2 T cell receptor beta chains listed below, sequenced in a study of T cell clones after liver transplantation. Some clones are missing from TCRdb's copy, which holds only in-frame ones; the method was immunoSEQ multiplex PCR. The repertoire holds over 90,000 clones, with about 88% as singletons. Sequenced material: CD4+ T cells from blood, taken approximately 43 months after liver transplant. The receptor source for this set is a human patient who received a liver transplant. The graft donor may have given rise to some T cells.

The J gene is TRBJ2-5, the V gene TRBV2; D not certain. The V gene lost 6 bases and the J gene lost 4 bases, with 0 bases spanning the gap. The germline gives CDR1 SNHLY, CDR2 FYNNEI. The CDR3 loop spans 9 amino acids. For the CDR3, the DNA is TGTGCCAGCAGAGAGACCCAGTACTTC. Translated: CASRETQYF.

This clone was picked up one time. The chain employs TRBV15 and TRBJ1-5; no firm D call. This CDR3 contains 13 residues. V lost 0 bases and J 7 bases, leaving 7 bases between the germline ends. CDR1 is LNHNV and CDR2 is YYDKDF in the germline V gene (reference sequence). The CDR3 is CATSRDGPQPQHF. The CDR3 DNA reads as TGTGCCACCAGCAGAGACGGCCCCCAGCCCCAGCATTTT.